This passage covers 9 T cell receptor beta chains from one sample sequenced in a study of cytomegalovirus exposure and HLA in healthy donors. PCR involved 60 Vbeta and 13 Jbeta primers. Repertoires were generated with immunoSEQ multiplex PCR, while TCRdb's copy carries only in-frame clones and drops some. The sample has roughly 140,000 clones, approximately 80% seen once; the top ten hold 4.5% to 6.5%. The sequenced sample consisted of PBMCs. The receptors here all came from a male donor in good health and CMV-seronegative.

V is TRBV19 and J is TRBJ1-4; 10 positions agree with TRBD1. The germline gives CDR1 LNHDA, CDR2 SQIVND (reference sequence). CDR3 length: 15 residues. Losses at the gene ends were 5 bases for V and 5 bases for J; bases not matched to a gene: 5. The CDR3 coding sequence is TGTGCCAGTAGTTCCCTGGGACAGGGGAATGAAAAACTGTTTTTT. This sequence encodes CASSSLGQGNEKLFF.

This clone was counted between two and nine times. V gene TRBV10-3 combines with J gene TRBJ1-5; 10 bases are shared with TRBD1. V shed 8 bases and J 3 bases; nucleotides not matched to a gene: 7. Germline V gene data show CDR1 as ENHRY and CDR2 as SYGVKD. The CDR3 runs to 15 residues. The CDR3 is CAIAAGQGDNQPQHF. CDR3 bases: TGTGCCATCGCGGCAGGACAGGGGGACAATCAGCCCCAGCATTTT.

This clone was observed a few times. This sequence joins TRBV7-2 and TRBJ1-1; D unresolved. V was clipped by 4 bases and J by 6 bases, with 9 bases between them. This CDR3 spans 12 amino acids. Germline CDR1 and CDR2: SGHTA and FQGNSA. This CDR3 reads CASSSGSPEAFF. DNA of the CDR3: TGTGCCAGCAGCTCTGGCTCCCCTGAAGCTTTCTTT.

This CDR3 is CASSPSTSGKYGYTF. In DNA form, the CDR3 reads TGTGCCAGCAGCCCTTCGACTAGCGGGAAATATGGCTACACCTTC. This chain links TRBV5-4 with TRBJ1-2; D unclear. The CDR3 runs 15 residues. Trimming stripped 4 bases from V and 5 bases from J, with 18 bases between. CDR1 is SGHNT, CDR2 YYREEE, per germline (reference sequence).

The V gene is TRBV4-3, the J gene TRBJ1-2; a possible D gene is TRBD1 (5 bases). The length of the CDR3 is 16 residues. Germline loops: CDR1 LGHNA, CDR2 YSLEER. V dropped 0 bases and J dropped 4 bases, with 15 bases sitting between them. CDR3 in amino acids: CASSQDEAGPLYGYTF. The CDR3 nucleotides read TGCGCCAGCAGCCAAGATGAAGCAGGGCCCCTCTATGGCTACACCTTC.

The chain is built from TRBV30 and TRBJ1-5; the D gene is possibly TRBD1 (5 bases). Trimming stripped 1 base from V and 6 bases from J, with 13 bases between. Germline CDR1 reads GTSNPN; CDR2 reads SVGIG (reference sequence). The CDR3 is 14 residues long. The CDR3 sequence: CAWSEGVGGQPQHF. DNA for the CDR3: TGTGCCTGGAGTGAAGGGGTGGGGGGTCAGCCCCAGCATTTT.

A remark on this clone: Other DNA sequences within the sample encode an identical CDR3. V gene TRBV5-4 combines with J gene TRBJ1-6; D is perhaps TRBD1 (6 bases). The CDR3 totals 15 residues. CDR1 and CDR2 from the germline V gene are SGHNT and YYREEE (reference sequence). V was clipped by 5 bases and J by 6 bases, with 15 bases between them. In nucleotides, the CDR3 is TGTGCCAGCAGTAACACGGGCAGGGGTAATTCACCCCTCCACTTT. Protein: CASSNTGRGNSPLHF.

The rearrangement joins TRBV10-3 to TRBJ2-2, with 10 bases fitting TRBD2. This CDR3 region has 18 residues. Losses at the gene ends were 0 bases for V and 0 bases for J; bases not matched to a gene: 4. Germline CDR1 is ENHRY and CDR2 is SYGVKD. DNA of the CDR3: TGTGCCATCAGTGAGTCGTTAGCGGGGGGTACGAACACCGGGGAGCTGTTTTTT. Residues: CAISESLAGGTNTGELFF.

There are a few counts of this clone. CDR3 loop: CASSLDTGGSGYTF. The CDR3 DNA is TGTGCCAGCAGCTTAGATACAGGGGGATCTGGCTACACCTTC. The rearrangement links TRBV7-2 to TRBJ1-2; 8 bases map to TRBD1. The J segment lost 7 bases and the V segment lost 1 base, leaving 5 bases of the junction unmatched. The CDR3 extends over 14 amino acids. CDR1 is SGHTA, CDR2 FQGNSA, per germline.